A selection of T cell receptor beta chains follows, all from one sample in a study of T cell responses to AZD1222 COVID-19 vaccine. TCRdb's table, derived via immunoSEQ multiplex PCR, lists solely in-frame clones and lacks some. The profile shows over 100,000 clones, 89% of them singletons. The sequences come from peripheral blood, collected on day 0 of AZD1222 vaccination. The receptors originated from an adult in good health. Both conserved end residues are part of each CDR3. The D gene is left open where the match is weak.

D	V	J	CDR3
-	TRBV5-1	TRBJ1-1	CASSSGPLNTEAFF
-	TRBV2	TRBJ2-7	CASSTGTPLVHEQYF
-	TRBV3-1/TRBV3-2	TRBJ2-2	CASSSLWAGELFF
-	TRBV5-5	TRBJ2-7	CASSSTPHTGYDEQYF
-	TRBV4-3	TRBJ1-2	CASSQDHPGSGHGYTF
-	TRBV2	TRBJ1-1	CASRTAPNTEAFF
-	TRBV5-1	TRBJ1-2	CASSLTSGYGYTF
-	TRBV2	TRBJ2-7	CASSGPSYEQYF
TRBD1	TRBV6-5	TRBJ2-5	CASSSPRTGGRETQYF
TRBD1	TRBV29-1	TRBJ1-1	CSVGTGYTEAFF
-	TRBV11-2	TRBJ1-1	CASSLRRGSNTEAFF
-	TRBV14	TRBJ1-2	CASSQFEAENGYTF
-	TRBV12-3/TRBV12-4	TRBJ1-1	CASSFGGRGEAFF
-	TRBV29-1	TRBJ2-5	CSVVRSGETQYF
-	TRBV7-2	TRBJ1-2	CASSLAGGPYGYTF
-	TRBV21-1	TRBJ2-1	CASSKAQEGAKSSYNEQFF
-	TRBV12-3/TRBV12-4	TRBJ1-1	CASGFNTEAFF
-	TRBV7-9	TRBJ1-6	CASTPVRDSPLHF
-	TRBV19	TRBJ2-7	CASSLTGRSSYEQYF
-	TRBV16	TRBJ2-7	CASSQGLYEQYF
-	TRBV3-1/TRBV3-2	TRBJ1-2	CASSQDWGPSRGYTF
TRBD1	TRBV19	TRBJ2-7	CASSTPDRGSYEQYF
-	TRBV20-1	TRBJ2-3	CSGFSTDTQYF
-	TRBV5-8	TRBJ2-7	CASSLRSSYEQYF